The sample holds many counts of the clone carrying this T cell receptor beta chain. Its matching antigen is unknown. TCRdb passed the reads through MiXCR, listing each CDR3 protein once. The sample has about 240,000 distinct CDR3 sequences, roughly 6.5% seen once; the top ten hold 5.5% to 8%. This CDR3 spans 13 amino acids. Trimming removed 2 bases from V and 8 bases from J, with 15 bases in between. Looked up from germline, CDR1 is SQVTM and CDR2 is ANQGSEA. This specimen comes from a study of T cell repertoires in cytomegalovirus infection. Study-level information: From public TCR beta signatures came an indication of both CMV infection and matching HLA type. Study results and caveats: Clonotypes of TCR beta that were HLA-C-restricted and CMV-specific dominated the ex vivo response.

Sequences were obtained from PBMCs. This rearrangement joins TRBV29-1 to TRBJ1-2; possibly TRBD1 for D (5 bases). The source is a human donor in good health (CMV status not recorded). Some clones in this sample may be carry-over from other donors' samples. CDR3 nucleotide sequence: TGCAGCGTTGAAAGGGGCCGGGGTTCGGGCTACACCTTC. Its translation is CSVERGRGSGYTF.